This paragraph reports one TCR beta chain. This clonotype was picked up many times. Its antigen is still unknown. No much larger clonotype is one base removed from it; base qualities were not supplied. This sample stems from a study (dated by TCRdb to between 2015 and 2016). The library came from RT-PCR. These reads were obtained on an Illumina MiSeq. TCRdb trimmed public reads at Q25 via fastp, called clones via MiXCR and kept in-frame beta chains. Each entry is one CDR3 protein sequence, shown with its most common DNA and genes. The sample includes fewer than 800,000 distinct CDR3 sequences, with approximately 15% observed a single time. The biggest ten clones account for 3.6% of the sample. Germline trimming: 0 bases from V, 6 bases from J; junction bases outside gene matches: 8. The germline V gene supplies CDR1 ENHRY and CDR2 SYGVKD. The cysteine opens and the phenylalanine closes a CDR3 of 16 amino acids. Of all the DNA, just the CDR3 is kept, 48 bases in frame from base 1.

Sequenced material: memory CD4+ T cells from blood. The sequence is built from TRBV10-3 and TRBJ2-1, with TRBD2 matching 7 junction bases. This clonotype was sampled from a female donor in good health, serving as a healthy control. The sequenced DNA: TGTGCCATCAGTGAGTCAGGCGGGGGAGTGTTCAATGAGCAGTTCTTC. It translates as CAISESGGGVFNEQFF.